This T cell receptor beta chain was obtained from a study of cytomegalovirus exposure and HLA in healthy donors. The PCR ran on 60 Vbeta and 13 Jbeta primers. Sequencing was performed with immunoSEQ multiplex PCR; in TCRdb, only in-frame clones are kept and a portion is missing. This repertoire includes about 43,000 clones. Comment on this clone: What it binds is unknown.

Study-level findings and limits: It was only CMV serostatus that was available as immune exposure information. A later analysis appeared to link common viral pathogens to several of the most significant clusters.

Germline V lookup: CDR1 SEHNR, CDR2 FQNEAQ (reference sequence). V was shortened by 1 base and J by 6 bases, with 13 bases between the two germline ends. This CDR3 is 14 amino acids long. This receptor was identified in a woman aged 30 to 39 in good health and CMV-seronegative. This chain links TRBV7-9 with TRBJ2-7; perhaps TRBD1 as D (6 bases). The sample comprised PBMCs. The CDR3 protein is CASSLVHRESEQYF. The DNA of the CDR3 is TGTGCCAGCAGCTTAGTTCACAGGGAGAGCGAGCAGTACTTC.